Listed below are T cell receptor beta chains from one sample, sequenced in a study of T cell changes during pregnancy in multiple sclerosis. Libraries were prepared by immunoSEQ multiplex PCR; TCRdb keeps only in-frame clonotypes and omits some of them. The sample holds 99,000 or so clones, 93% seen once. The sample in question was peripheral blood, obtained after pregnancy. The receptors shown here come from a female donor with multiple sclerosis, enrolled in a pregnancy study. The CDR3 runs from the conserved cysteine through the conserved F or W. The D gene is left open where the match is weak. Size is stated for part of the rows, as once, few or many counts, or as a class when the clone is expanded.

d_call | j_call | clone_size | cdr3_length | v_call | cdr3_aa | cdr3_nt
TRBD2 | TRBJ2-7 | NA | 15 | TRBV19 | CASSIGTSGLYEQYF | TGTGCCAGTAGTATAGGCACTAGCGGATTGTACGAGCAGTACTTC
NA | TRBJ1-1 | once | 15 | TRBV5-4 | CASSFGGRMATEAFF | TGTGCCAGCAGCTTTGGTGGCAGGATGGCCACTGAAGCTTTCTTT
NA | TRBJ1-2 | NA | 14 | TRBV27 | CASSGRGAIYGYTF | TGTGCCAGCAGTGGCAGGGGCGCCATCTATGGCTACACCTTC
NA | TRBJ2-5 | NA | 13 | TRBV27 | CASSSYEAETQYF | TGTGCCAGCAGTTCCTATGAGGCGGAGACCCAGTACTTC
NA | TRBJ2-1 | NA | 13 | TRBV13 | CASSLEAGGEQFF | TGTGCCAGCAGCTTAGAGGCGGGCGGGGAGCAGTTCTTC
NA | TRBJ2-5 | NA | 15 | TRBV5-1 | CASSLGGPLQETQYF | TGCGCCAGCAGCTTGGGGGGGCCCCTCCAAGAGACCCAGTACTTC
TRBD1 | TRBJ1-2 | once | 15 | TRBV15 | CATSRDPGGNYGYTF | TGTGCCACCAGCAGAGATCCAGGGGGGAACTATGGCTACACCTTC
NA | TRBJ1-5 | NA | 14 | TRBV2 | CASTGRFSGQPQHF | TGTGCCAGCACCGGGAGGTTTTCGGGTCAGCCCCAGCATTTT
NA | TRBJ1-1 | NA | 15 | TRBV6-5 | CASSSLTGLNTEAFF | TGTGCCAGCAGTTCCCTGACAGGACTGAACACTGAAGCTTTCTTT
TRBD2 | TRBJ2-5 | once | 18 | TRBV7-2 | CASSFGTSGRVGQETQYF | TGTGCCAGCAGCTTCGGGACTAGCGGGAGGGTTGGACAAGAGACCCAGTACTTC
NA | TRBJ2-7 | NA | 14 | TRBV5-1 | CASSRGWGAYEQYF | TGCGCCAGCAGCCGCGGCTGGGGCGCCTACGAGCAGTACTTC
NA | TRBJ1-1 | NA | 14 | TRBV5-4 | CASSLEREGTEAFF | TGTGCCAGCAGCTTGGAAAGGGAGGGGACTGAAGCTTTCTTT